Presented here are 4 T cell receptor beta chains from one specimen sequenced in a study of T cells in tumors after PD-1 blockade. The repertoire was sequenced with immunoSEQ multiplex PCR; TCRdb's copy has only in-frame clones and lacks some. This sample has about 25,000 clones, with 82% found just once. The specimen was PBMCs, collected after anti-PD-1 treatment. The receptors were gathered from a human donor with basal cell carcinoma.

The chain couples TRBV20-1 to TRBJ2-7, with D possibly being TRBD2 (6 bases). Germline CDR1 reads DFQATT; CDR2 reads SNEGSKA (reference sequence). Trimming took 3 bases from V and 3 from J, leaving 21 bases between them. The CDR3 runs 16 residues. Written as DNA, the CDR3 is TGCAGTGCTAGTGTCCAGGGCGGGACTGATTTCTACGAGCAGTACTTC. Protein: CSASVQGGTDFYEQYF.

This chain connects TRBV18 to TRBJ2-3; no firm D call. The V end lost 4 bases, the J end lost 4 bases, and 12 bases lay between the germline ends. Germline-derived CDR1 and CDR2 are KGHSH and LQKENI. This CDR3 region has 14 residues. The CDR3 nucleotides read TGTGCCAGCTCACTTCGGACCTCCCCAGATACGCAGTATTTT. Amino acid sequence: CASSLRTSPDTQYF.

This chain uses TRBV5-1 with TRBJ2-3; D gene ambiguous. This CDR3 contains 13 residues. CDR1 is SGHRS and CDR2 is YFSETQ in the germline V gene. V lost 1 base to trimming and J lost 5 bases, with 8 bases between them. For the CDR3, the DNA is TGCGCCAGCAGCTTGCGGCCCGGAGATACGCAGTATTTT. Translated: CASSLRPGDTQYF.

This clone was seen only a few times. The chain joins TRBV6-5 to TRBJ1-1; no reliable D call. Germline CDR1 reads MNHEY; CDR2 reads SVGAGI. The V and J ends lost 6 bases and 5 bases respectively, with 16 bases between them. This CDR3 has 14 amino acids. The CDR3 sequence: CASSRREGKTEAFF. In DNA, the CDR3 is TGTGCCAGCAGCCGACGAGAGGGTAAGACTGAAGCTTTCTTT.